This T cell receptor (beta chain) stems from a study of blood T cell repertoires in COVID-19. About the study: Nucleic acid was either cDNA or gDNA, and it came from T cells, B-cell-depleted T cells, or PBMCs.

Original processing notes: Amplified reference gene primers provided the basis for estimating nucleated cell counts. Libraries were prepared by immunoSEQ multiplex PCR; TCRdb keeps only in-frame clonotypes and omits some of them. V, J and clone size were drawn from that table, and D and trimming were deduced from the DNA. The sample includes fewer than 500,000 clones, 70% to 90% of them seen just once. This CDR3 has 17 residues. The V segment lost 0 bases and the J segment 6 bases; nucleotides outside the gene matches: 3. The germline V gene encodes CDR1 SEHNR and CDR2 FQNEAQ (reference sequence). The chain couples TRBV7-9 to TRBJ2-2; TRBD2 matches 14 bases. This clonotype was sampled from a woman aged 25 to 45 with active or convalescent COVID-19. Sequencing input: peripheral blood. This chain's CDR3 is CASSLAGTSGSAGELFF. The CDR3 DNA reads TGTGCCAGCAGCTTAGCGGGGACTAGCGGGAGCGCCGGGGAGCTGTTTTTT.